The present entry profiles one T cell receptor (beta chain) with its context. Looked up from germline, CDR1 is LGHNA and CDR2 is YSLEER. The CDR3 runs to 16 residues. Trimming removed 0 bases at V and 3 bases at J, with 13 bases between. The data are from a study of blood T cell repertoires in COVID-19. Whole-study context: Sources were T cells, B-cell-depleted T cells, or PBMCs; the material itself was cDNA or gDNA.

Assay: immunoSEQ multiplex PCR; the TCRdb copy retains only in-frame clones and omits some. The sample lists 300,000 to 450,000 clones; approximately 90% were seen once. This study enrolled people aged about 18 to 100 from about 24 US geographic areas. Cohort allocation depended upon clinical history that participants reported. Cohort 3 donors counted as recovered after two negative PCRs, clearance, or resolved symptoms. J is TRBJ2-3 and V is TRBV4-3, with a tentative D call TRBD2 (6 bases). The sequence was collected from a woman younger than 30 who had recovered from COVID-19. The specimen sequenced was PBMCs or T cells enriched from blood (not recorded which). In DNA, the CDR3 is TGCGCCAGCAGCCAAGATATTCAGCGGGCTACAGATACGCAGTATTTT. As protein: CASSQDIQRATDTQYF.